The clone carrying this TCR beta chain appeared many times. The antigen is not known. TCRdb reprocessed the 5' RACE reads via MiXCR and lists one record per CDR3 protein. The top ten hold 4.5% to 5.5% of the sample, which has more than 200,000 distinct CDR3 sequences, around 10% seen once. The record originates from a study of identical twins. Whole-study findings and limits: Models predicted too little out-of-frame TCR alpha sharing in monozygotic twins.

This CDR3 region has 14 residues. V gave up 2 bases and J gave up 2 bases; unmatched junction bases: 5. Germline V gene sequence: CDR1 GTSNPN, CDR2 SVGIG (reference sequence). Material for sequencing was memory (CD45RO+) T cells sorted from blood. V and J are TRBV30 and TRBJ1-2; 7 bases line up with TRBD1. The receptor was derived from a woman between 18 and 29 years old in good health. CDR3 nucleotides: TGTGCCTGGAGTTGGGGACAGATAAACTATGGCTACACCTTC. Its translation: CAWSWGQINYGYTF.